This T cell receptor beta chain was retrieved from a study of blood T cell repertoires in COVID-19. Generated by immunoSEQ multiplex PCR, the TCRdb table keeps only in-frame clones and is missing some. The table shows roughly 350,000 clones, with about 87% occurring only once. Deletions cut 8 bases from V and 5 bases from J, with 12 bases between. The CDR3 is made up of 12 amino acids. The sequence was collected from a woman in her forties or fifties with COVID-19, enrolled during active disease. J is TRBJ1-1 and V is TRBV12-3 or TRBV12-4; D remains unclear. The sample consisted of peripheral blood. The DNA of the CDR3 is TGTGCCAGCCGGGAAATGAGGACTGAAGCTTTCTTT. Its protein product is CASREMRTEAFF.